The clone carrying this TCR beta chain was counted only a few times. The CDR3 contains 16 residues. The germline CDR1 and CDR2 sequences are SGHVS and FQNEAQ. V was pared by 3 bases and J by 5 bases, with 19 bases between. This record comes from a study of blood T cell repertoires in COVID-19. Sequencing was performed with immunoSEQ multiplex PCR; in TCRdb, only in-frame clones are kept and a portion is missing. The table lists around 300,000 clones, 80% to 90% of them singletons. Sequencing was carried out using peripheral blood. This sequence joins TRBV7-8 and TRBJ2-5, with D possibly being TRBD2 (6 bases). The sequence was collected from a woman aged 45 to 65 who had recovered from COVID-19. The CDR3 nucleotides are TGTGCCAGCAGCTTGTCATTAGCGGCCCTCCTGGAGACCCAGTACTTC. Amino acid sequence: CASSLSLAALLETQYF.